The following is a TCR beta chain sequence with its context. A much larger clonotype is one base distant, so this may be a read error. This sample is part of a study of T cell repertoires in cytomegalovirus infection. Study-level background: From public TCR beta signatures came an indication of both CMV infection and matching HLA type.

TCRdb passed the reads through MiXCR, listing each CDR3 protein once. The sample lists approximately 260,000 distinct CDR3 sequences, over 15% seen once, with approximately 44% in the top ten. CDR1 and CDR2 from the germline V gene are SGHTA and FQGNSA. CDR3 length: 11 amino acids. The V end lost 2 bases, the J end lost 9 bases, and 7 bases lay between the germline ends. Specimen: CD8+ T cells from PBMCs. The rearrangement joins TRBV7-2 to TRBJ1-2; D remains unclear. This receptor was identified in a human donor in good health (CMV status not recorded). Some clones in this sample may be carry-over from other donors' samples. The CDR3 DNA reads TGTGCCAGCAGCTTAAGCCATAGCTACACCTTC. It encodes CASSLSHSYTF. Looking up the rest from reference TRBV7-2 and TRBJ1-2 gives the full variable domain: GAGVSQSPSNKVTEKGKDVELRCDPISGHTALYWYRQSLGQGLEFLIYFQGNSAPDKSGLPSDRFSAERTGGSVSTLTIQRTQQEDSAVYLCASSLSHSYTFGSGTRLTVV.